The 18 T cell receptor beta chains below all came from one sample that was sequenced in a study of OX40 agonist ivuxolimab in advanced cancers. Measured with immunoSEQ multiplex PCR; TCRdb has only the in-frame clones, and not every one. The data hold approximately 61,000 clones, with approximately 90% observed a single time. The specimen comprised CD4+ or CD8+ T cells sorted from blood, sampled in a trial of the OX40 agonist ivuxolimab. Receptor source: an adult with an advanced solid tumor such as melanoma, head and neck, liver or kidney cancer.

DNA for the CDR3: TGTGCCAGCAGCGTAGATCTCGGGAGTGGGGCAGATCAAGAGACCCAGTACTTC. As protein: CASSVDLGSGADQETQYF. The chain joins TRBV9 to TRBJ2-5, with a possible D match to TRBD2 (6 bases). Germline CDR1 and CDR2: SGDLS and YYNGEE. This CDR3 region has 18 residues. Trimming left V 0 bases short and J 2 bases short, with 20 bases between. Full variable domain (remainder filled in from reference TRBV9 and TRBJ2-5): DSGVTQTPKHLITATGQRVTLRCSPRSGDLSVYWYQQSLDQGLQFLIQYYNGEERAKGNILERFSAQQFPDLHSELNLSSLELGDSALYFCASSVDLGSGADQETQYFGPGTRLLVL.

Only one count was recorded for this clone. The genes are TRBV7-6 and TRBJ2-3; 11 bases agree with TRBD2. The junction had 8 bases not matched to a gene; V was cut back by 3 bases and J by 3 bases. CDR3 length: 17 amino acids. Germline V gene lookup returns CDR1 SGHVS and CDR2 FNYEAQ. The DNA for the CDR3 is TGTGCCAGCAGCTTTCTACTAGCGGGAGAAGAAACAGATACGCAGTATTTT. Translated: CASSFLLAGEETDTQYF.

This clone turned up a few times. V gene TRBV9 combines with J gene TRBJ2-6; a possible D gene is TRBD2 (5 bases). Germline CDR1 is SGDLS and CDR2 is YYNGEE. Trimming stripped 3 bases from V and 2 bases from J, with 9 bases between. CDR3 length equals 15 residues. DNA for the CDR3: TGTGCCAGCAGCGCGCACGGGGCTGGGGCCAACGTCCTGACTTTC. Translation gives CASSAHGAGANVLTF.

V and J are TRBV28 and TRBJ2-3; 10 bases agree with TRBD2. Germline assignment: CDR1 MDHEN and CDR2 SYDVKM. V trimming: 3 bases; J trimming: 0 bases; junction bases outside the gene matches: 6. CDR3 size: 17 residues. Here the CDR3 DNA reads TGTGCCAGCAGTTTGGCTAGCGGGAGTCAGAGCACAGATACGCAGTATTTT. This sequence encodes CASSLASGSQSTDTQYF.

V and J are TRBV28 and TRBJ2-1; TRBD2 is a possible D gene (6 bases). The ends were cut back, 2 bases at V and 10 bases at J, with 12 bases in the middle. Germline V CDR1 and CDR2: MDHEN, SYDVKM. This CDR3 has 13 residues. CDR3 region: CASSLISGEEQFF. The CDR3 DNA reads as TGTGCCAGCAGTTTAATTAGCGGAGAAGAGCAGTTCTTC.

This clone was observed a single time. The chain carries TRBV7-9 and TRBJ1-6; 7 nucleotides line up with TRBD1. This CDR3 has 15 residues. CDR1 SEHNR and CDR2 FQNEAQ come from the germline V gene (reference sequence). Unmatched junction bases numbered 7, after V lost 4 bases and J lost 7 bases. CDR3 sequence (DNA): TGTGCCAGCAGCTCCGCGATACAGGGGAATTCACCCCTCCACTTT. This gives the protein CASSSAIQGNSPLHF. The complete variable domain, with remaining parts taken from reference TRBV7-9 and TRBJ1-6, reads DTGVSQNPRHKITKRGQNVTFRCDPISEHNRLYWYRQTLGQGPEFLTYFQNEAQLEKSRLLSDRFSAERPKGSFSTLEIQRTEQGDSAMYLCASSSAIQGNSPLHFGNGTRLTVT.

The J gene is TRBJ2-1, the V gene TRBV7-9; D gene ambiguous. The CDR3 sequence is 14 residues long. CDR1 is SEHNR and CDR2 is FQNEAQ in the germline V gene (reference sequence). The V end was cut by 6 bases, the J end by 0 bases, with 9 bases between. Here the CDR3 DNA reads TGTGCCAGCAGTACCCCCGCCTCCTACAATGAGCAGTTCTTC. Amino acids: CASSTPASYNEQFF.

This chain connects TRBV7-9 to TRBJ2-3, with 16 bases lining up with TRBD2. V was pared by 5 bases and J by 4 bases, with 3 bases of the junction left unmatched. This CDR3 has 16 residues. Germline loops: CDR1 SEHNR, CDR2 FQNEAQ (reference sequence). The CDR3 loop is CASSPGLAGGPDTQYF. In nucleotides, the CDR3 is TGTGCCAGCAGCCCGGGACTAGCGGGAGGGCCAGATACGCAGTATTTT.

The chain has TRBV27 and TRBJ2-2; 10 bases fit TRBD1. V lost 6 bases, J lost 3 bases, and 4 bases stayed unmatched. From germline, CDR1 is MNHEY and CDR2 SMNVEV (reference sequence). The CDR3 contains 15 residues. The CDR3 protein is CASRTGTGDTGELFF. The CDR3 DNA is TGTGCCAGCAGGACCGGGACAGGGGACACCGGGGAGCTGTTTTTT.

This clone was counted a few times. V is TRBV2 and J is TRBJ2-7, with D possibly TRBD1 on 5 matching bases. CDR1 and CDR2 from the germline V gene are SNHLY and FYNNEI. V was trimmed by 7 bases and J by 0 bases, leaving 10 bases between them. This CDR3 is 13 amino acids long. CDR3 sequence (DNA): TGTGCCAGCAAGGTGGACATCTCCTACGAGCAGTACTTC. Residues: CASKVDISYEQYF.

The CDR3 DNA follows: TGTGCCAGCAGTTTGCGGGGGCAGTACGAGACCCAGTACTTC. Translation: CASSLRGQYETQYF. The rearrangement links TRBV27 to TRBJ2-5; D is perhaps TRBD2 (7 bases). The V end was cut by 3 bases, the J end by 5 bases, with 13 bases between. CDR1 MNHEY and CDR2 SMNVEV come from the germline V gene (reference sequence). This CDR3 contains 14 residues.

The CDR3 spells CAISESGLAGGTTYEQYF. In DNA, the CDR3 is TGTGCCATCAGTGAGTCAGGGCTAGCGGGAGGGACCACCTACGAGCAGTACTTC. The chain combines TRBV10-3 with TRBJ2-7, with TRBD2 matching over 12 bases. The CDR3 is 18 residues long. CDR1 is ENHRY and CDR2 is SYGVKD in the germline V gene. The V segment lost 0 bases and the J segment 2 bases; nucleotides outside the gene matches: 8.

In nucleotides, the CDR3 is TGTGCCAGCAGCTTCGCACAGTCAGGCACCGGGGAGCTGTTTTTT. Protein sequence: CASSFAQSGTGELFF. The chain couples TRBV5-6 to TRBJ2-2; D ambiguous. The CDR3 runs 15 residues. The germline V gene encodes CDR1 SGHDT and CDR2 YYEEEE. V was pared by 2 bases and J by 4 bases, with 12 bases between.

The chain combines TRBV4-3 with TRBJ1-2; 7 bases align to TRBD1. V lost 0 bases, J lost 5 bases, and 12 bases stayed unmatched. The CDR3 runs 17 residues. Germline loops: CDR1 LGHNA, CDR2 YSLEER. The CDR3 sequence is CASSQDSLAGGGYGYTF. The CDR3 DNA reads as TGCGCCAGCAGCCAAGATAGCCTGGCAGGGGGAGGATATGGCTACACCTTC.

The V call is TRBV27, the J call TRBJ1-2, with 10 nucleotides matching TRBD1. The V gene end was trimmed by 5 bases and the J gene end by 5 bases; junction bases not matched to a gene: 5. The CDR3 runs 14 residues. CDR1 is MNHEY, CDR2 SMNVEV, per germline (reference sequence). CDR3 amino acids: CASSPGTGEYGYTF. CDR3 in DNA: TGTGCCAGCAGTCCCGGGACAGGGGAGTATGGCTACACCTTC.

This clone was recorded once. The chain is built from TRBV10-2 and TRBJ2-1, with 12 bases matching TRBD2. The CDR3 totals 14 residues. The V segment lost 7 bases and the J segment 8 bases; nucleotides outside the gene matches: 6. Germline-derived CDR1 and CDR2 are WSHSY and SAAADI. CDR3 nucleotides: TGCGCCAGCACTTCGACTAGCGGGAGTGATGAGCAGTTCTTC. Translating gives CASTSTSGSDEQFF.

The rearrangement uses TRBV13 and TRBJ2-2, with 10 positions matching TRBD1. The CDR3 has 18 amino acids. Germline V gene sequence: CDR1 PRHDT, CDR2 FYEKMQ (reference sequence). J was trimmed by 6 bases and V by 3 bases; bases with no gene match: 13. Written as DNA, the CDR3 is TGTGCCAGCAGCTTTTCACGGACAGGGGGAGAATACGCCGGGGAGCTGTTTTTT. Its protein is CASSFSRTGGEYAGELFF.

This rearrangement joins TRBV7-6 to TRBJ2-5, with 9 bases lining up with TRBD1. CDR1 and CDR2 (germline): SGHVS, FNYEAQ. The CDR3 sequence is 13 residues long. The V segment lost 5 bases and the J segment 3 bases; nucleotides outside the gene matches: 1. CDR3 residues: CASSRDREETQYF. The DNA for the CDR3 is TGTGCCAGCAGCCGGGACAGGGAAGAGACCCAGTACTTC.